The entry below gives a single TCR beta chain sequence along with its context. This sample was included in a study of cytotoxic CD8 clonotypes in ibrutinib-treated CLL. Study information: The study included some 10 relapsed/refractory and over 14 treatment-naive patients; 17 had IGHV unmutated disease.

Generated by immunoSEQ multiplex PCR, the TCRdb table keeps only in-frame clones and is missing some. Of nearly 85,000 clones detected, roughly 80% appear once; the ten largest clones hold roughly 4.8%. The CDR3 spans 12 residues. V lost 7 bases and J 3 bases, leaving 4 bases between the germline ends. Germline V CDR1 and CDR2: MNHEY, SVGAGI. J is TRBJ2-6 and V is TRBV6-5; the D is unclear. The receptor's source is a human donor with chronic lymphocytic leukemia. Sequenced here: PBMCs, sampled after 12 months of ibrutinib treatment. CDR3 in amino acids: CASNGGANVLTF. DNA of the CDR3: TGTGCCAGCAATGGTGGGGCCAACGTCCTGACTTTC.